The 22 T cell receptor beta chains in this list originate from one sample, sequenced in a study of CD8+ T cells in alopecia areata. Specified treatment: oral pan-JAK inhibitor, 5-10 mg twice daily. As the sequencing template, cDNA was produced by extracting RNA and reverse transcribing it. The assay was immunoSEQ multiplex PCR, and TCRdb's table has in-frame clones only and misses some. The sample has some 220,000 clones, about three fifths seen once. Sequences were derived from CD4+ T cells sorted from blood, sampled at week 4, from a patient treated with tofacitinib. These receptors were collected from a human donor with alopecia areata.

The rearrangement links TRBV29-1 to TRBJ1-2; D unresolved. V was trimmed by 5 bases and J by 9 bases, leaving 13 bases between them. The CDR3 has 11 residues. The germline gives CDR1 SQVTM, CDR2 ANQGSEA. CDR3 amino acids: CSVLRGDSYTF. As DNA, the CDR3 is TGCAGCGTTCTTCGGGGTGATAGCTACACCTTC.

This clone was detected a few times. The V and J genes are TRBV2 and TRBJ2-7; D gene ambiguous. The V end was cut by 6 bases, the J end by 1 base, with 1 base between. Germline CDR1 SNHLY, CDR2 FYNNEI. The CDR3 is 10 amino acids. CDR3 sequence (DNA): TGTGCCAGCAGGTCCTACGAGCAGTACTTC. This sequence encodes CASRSYEQYF.

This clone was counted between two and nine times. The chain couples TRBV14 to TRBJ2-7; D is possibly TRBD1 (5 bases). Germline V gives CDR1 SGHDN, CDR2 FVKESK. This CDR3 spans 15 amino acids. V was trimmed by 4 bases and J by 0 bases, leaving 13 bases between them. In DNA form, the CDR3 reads TGTGCCAGCAGCCGTATTGGACATAGCTCCTACGAGCAGTACTTC. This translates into CASSRIGHSSYEQYF.

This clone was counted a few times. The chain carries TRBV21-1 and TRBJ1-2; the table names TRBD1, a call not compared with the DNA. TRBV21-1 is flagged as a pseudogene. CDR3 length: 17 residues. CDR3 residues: CASSLRDRGLPSHGYTF. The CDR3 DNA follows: TGTGCCAGCAGCCTCCGGGACAGGGGGCTTCCCAGCCATGGCTACACCTTC.

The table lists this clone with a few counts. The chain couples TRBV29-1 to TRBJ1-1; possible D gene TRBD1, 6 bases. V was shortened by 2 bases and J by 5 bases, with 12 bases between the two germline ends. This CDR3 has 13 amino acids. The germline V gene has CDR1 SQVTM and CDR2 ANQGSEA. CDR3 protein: CSVEWPGETEAFF. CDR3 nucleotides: TGCAGCGTTGAATGGCCAGGGGAGACTGAAGCTTTCTTT.

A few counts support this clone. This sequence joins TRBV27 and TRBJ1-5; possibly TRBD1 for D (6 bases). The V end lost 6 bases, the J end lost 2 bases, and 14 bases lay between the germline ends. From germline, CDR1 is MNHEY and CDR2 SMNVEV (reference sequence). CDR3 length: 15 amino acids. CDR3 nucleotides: TGTGCCAGCAGCACACAGGGACTGGGCAATCAGCCCCAGCATTTT. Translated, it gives CASSTQGLGNQPQHF.

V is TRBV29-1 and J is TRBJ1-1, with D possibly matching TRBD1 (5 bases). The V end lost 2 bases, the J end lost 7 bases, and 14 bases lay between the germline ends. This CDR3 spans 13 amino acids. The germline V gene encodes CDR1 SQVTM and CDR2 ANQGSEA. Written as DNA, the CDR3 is TGCAGCGTTGAATCCCTCGGGGCGGTTGAAGCTTTCTTT. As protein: CSVESLGAVEAFF.

CDR3 region: CASSLAGLATYNEQFF. CDR3 sequence (DNA): TGTGCCAGCAGCTTAGCGGGACTAGCTACCTACAATGAGCAGTTCTTC. This chain uses TRBV7-2 with TRBJ2-1, with 9 bases identical to TRBD2. This CDR3 comprises 16 residues. Germline V gene lookup returns CDR1 SGHTA and CDR2 FQGNSA. V was clipped by 0 bases and J by 2 bases; unmatched bases: 2.

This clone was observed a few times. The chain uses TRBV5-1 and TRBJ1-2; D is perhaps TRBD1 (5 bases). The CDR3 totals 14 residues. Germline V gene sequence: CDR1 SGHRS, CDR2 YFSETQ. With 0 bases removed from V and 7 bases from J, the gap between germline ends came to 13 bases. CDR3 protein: CASSLDEGMPGYTF. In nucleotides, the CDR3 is TGCGCCAGCAGCTTGGACGAGGGGATGCCTGGCTACACCTTC.

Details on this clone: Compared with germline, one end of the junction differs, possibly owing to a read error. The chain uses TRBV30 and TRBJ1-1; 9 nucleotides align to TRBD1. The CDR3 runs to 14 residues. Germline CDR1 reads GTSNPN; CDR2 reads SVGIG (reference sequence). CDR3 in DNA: TGTGTCTGGCTACGGACAGGGGTCGACACTGAAGCTTTCTTT. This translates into CVWLRTGVDTEAFF. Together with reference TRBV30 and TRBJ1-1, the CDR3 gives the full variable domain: SQTIHQWPATLVQPVGSPLSLECTVEGTSNPNLYWYRQAAGRGLQLLFYSVGIGQISSEVPQNLSASRPQDRQFILSSKKLLLSDSGFYLCVWLRTGVDTEAFFGQGTRLTVV.

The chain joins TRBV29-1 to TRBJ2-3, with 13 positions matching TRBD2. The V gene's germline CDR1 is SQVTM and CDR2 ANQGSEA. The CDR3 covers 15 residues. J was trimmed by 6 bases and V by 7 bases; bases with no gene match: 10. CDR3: CSGAPGLAGSDTQYF. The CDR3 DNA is TGCAGCGGGGCTCCGGGACTAGCGGGAAGTGATACGCAGTATTTT.

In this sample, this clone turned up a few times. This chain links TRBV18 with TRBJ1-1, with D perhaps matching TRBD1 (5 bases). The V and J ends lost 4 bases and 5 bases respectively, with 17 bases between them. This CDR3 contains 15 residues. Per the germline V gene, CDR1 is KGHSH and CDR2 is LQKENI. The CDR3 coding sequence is TGTGCCAGCTCACGCAGGCAAGACAGCCGGACTGAAGCTTTCTTT. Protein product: CASSRRQDSRTEAFF.

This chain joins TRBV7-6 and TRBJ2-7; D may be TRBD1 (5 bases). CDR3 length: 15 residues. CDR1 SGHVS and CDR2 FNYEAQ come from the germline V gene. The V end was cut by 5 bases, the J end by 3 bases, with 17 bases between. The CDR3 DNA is TGTGCCAGCAGCCCCGCTAGGGGTAGTATCTACGAGCAGTACTTC. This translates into CASSPARGSIYEQYF.

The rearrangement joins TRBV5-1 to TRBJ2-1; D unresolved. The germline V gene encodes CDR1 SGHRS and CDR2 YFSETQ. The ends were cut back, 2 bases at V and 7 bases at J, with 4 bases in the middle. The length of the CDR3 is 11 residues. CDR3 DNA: TGCGCCAGCAGCTTTACGAATGAGCAGTTCTTC. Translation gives CASSFTNEQFF.

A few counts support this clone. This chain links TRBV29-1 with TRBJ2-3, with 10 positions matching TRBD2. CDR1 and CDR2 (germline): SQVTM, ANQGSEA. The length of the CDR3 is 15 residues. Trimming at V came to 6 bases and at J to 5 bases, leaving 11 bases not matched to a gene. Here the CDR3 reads CSVASSGGWRDTQYF. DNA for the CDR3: TGCAGCGTAGCCTCTAGCGGGGGATGGAGAGATACGCAGTATTTT.

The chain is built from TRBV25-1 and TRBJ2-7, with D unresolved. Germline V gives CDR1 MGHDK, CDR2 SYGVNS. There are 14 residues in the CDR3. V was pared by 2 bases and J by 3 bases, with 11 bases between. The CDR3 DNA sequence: TGTGCCAGCAGTGAAGTAAACACCATCTACGAGCAGTACTTC. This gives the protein CASSEVNTIYEQYF.

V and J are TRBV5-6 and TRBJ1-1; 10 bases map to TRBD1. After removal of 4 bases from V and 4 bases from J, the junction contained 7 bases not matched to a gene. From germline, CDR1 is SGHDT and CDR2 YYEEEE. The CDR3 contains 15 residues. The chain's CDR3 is CASSLRTGGPTEAFF. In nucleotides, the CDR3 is TGTGCCAGCAGCCTTCGGACAGGGGGGCCCACTGAAGCTTTCTTT.

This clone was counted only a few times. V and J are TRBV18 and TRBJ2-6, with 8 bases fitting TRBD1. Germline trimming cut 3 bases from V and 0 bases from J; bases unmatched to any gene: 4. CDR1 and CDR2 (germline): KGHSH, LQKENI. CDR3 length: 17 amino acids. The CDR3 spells CASSPGTGRSGANVLTF. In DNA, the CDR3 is TGTGCCAGCTCACCCGGGACAGGCCGCTCTGGGGCCAACGTCCTGACTTTC.

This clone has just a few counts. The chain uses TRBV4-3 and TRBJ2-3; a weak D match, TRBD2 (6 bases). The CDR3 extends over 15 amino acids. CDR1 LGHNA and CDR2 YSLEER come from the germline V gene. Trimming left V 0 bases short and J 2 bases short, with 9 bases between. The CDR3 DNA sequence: TGCGCCAGCAGCCAAGAGGAGCGGGCCACAGATACGCAGTATTTT. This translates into CASSQEERATDTQYF.

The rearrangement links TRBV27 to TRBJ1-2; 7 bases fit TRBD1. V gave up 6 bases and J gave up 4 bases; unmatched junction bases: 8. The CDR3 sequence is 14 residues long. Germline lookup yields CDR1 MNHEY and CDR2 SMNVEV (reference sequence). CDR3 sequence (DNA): TGTGCCAGCAGCCCCGACTGGACAGGCTATGGCTACACCTTC. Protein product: CASSPDWTGYGYTF.

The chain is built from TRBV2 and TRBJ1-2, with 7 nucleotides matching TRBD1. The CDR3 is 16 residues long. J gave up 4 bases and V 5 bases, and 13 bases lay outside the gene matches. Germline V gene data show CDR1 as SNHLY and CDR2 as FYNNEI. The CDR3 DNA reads TGTGCCAGCAGTAGAAAAGTAACAGGGGCCTTCTATGGCTACACCTTC. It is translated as CASSRKVTGAFYGYTF.

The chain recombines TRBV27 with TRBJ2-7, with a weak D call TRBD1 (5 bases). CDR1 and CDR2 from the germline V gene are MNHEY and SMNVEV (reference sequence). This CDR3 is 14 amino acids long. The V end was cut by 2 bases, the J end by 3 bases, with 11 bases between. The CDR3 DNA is TGTGCCAGCAGTTTAGTGCAGGGCGACTACGAGCAGTACTTC. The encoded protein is CASSLVQGDYEQYF.